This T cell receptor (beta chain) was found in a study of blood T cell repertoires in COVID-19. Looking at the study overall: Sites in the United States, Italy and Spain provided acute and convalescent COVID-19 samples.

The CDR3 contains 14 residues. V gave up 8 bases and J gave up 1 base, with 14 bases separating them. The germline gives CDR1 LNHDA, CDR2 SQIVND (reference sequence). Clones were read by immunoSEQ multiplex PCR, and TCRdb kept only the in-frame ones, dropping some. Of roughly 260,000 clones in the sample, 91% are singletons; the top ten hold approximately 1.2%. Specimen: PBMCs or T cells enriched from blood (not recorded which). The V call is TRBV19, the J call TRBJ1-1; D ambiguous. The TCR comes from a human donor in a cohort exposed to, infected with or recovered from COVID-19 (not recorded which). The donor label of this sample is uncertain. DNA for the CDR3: TGTGCCAGTGAGACTCAACCCGGGAACACTGAAGCTTTCTTT. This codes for CASETQPGNTEAFF.